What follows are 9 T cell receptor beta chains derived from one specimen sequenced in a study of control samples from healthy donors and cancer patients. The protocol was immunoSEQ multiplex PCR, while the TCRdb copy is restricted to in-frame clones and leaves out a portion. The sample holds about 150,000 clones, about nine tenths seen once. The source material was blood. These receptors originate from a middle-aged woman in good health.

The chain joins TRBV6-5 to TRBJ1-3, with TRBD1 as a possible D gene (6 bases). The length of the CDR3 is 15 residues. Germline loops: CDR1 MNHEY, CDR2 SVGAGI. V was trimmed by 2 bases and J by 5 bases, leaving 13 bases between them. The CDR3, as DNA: TGTGCCAGCAGTTACCGCCGGGACACTCGAAACACCATATATTTT. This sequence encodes CASSYRRDTRNTIYF.

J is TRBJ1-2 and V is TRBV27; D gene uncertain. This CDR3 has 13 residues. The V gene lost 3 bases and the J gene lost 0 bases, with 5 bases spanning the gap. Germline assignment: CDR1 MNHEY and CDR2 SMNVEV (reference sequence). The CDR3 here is CASSLAANYGYTF. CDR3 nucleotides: TGTGCCAGCAGTTTGGCGGCTAACTATGGCTACACCTTC.

Written as DNA, the CDR3 is TGTGCCAGCAAGGGCGTGGGGAACACTGAAGCTTTCTTT. It specifies CASKGVGNTEAFF. This sequence joins TRBV21-1 and TRBJ1-1. TRBV21-1 is marked as a pseudogene. The CDR3 loop spans 13 amino acids.

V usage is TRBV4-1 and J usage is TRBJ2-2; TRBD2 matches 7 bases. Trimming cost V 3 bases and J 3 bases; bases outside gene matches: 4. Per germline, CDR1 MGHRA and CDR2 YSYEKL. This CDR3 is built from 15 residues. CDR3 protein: CASSQSGADTGELFF. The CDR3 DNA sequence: TGCGCCAGCAGCCAGAGCGGGGCCGACACCGGGGAGCTGTTTTTT.

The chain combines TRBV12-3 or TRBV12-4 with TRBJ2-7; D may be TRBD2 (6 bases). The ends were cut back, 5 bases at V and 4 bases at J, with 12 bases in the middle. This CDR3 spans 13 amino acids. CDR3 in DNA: TGTGCCAGCAGTACCATGCGGGGTTACGAGCAGTACTTC. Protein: CASSTMRGYEQYF.

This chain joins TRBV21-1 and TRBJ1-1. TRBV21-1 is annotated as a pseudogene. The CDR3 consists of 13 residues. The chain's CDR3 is CASSKGDGTEAFF. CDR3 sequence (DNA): TGTGCCAGCAGCAAAGGGGATGGGACTGAAGCTTTCTTT.

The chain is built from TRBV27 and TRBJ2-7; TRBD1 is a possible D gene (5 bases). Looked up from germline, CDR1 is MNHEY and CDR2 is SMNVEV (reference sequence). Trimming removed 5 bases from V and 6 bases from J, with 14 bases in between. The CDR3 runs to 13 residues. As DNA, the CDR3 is TGTGCCAGCAGTCCCTTACAGGTAGGCGAGCAGTACTTC. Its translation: CASSPLQVGEQYF.

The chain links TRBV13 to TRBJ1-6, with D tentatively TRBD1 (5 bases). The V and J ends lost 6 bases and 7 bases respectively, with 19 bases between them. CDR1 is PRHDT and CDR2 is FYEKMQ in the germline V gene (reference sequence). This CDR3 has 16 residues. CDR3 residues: CASRGWRQTTNSPLHF. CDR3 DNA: TGTGCCAGCAGGGGGTGGCGACAGACGACGAATTCACCCCTCCACTTT.

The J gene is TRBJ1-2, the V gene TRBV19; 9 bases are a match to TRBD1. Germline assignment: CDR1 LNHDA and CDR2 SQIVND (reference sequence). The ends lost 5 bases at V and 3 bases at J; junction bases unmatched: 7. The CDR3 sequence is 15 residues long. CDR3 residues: CASSSYRGQDYGYTF. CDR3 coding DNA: TGTGCCAGTAGTTCATACAGGGGGCAGGACTATGGCTACACCTTC.